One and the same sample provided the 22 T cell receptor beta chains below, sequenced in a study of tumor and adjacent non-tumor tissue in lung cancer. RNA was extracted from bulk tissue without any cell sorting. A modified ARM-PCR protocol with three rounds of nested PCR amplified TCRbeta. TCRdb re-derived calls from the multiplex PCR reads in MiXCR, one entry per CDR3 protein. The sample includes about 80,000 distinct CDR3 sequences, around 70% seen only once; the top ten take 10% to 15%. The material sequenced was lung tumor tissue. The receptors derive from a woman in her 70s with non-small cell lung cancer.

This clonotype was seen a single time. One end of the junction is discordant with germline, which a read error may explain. The CDR3 protein is CTSRPGQGIYEQYF. CDR3 coding DNA: TGTACCAGCAGACCAGGACAGGGTATCTACGAGCAGTATTTC. This chain uses TRBV11-1 with TRBJ2-7; 8 bases line up with TRBD1. Germline V gives CDR1 SGHAT, CDR2 FQDESV (reference sequence). The CDR3 sequence is 14 residues long.

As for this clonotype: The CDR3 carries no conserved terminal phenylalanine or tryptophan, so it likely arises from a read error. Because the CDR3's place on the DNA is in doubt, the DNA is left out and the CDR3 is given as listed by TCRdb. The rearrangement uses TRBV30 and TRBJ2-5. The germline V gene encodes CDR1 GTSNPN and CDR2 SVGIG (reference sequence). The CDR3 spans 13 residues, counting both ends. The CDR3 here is CACSPSYQETQYL.

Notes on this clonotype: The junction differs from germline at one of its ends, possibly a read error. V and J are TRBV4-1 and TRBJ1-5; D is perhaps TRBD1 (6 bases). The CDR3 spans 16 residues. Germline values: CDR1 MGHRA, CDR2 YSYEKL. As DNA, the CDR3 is TGCGCCAGCAGCCAAGTGTCAGGGGACGGCGATCAGCCCCATCATTTT. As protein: CASSQVSGDGDQPHHF.

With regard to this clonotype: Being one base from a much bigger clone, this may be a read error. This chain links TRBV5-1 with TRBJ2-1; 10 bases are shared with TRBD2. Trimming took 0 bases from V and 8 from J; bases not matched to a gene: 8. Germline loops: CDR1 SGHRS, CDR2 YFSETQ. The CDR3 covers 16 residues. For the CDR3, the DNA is TGCGCCAGCAGCTTGGATGCTCTAGCGGGAGCCTATGAGCAGTTCTTC. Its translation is CASSLDALAGAYEQFF.

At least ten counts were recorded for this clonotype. The CDR3 DNA follows: TGTGCCAGCAGTCTTCAGGGGGGTAGATACAATGAGCAGTTCTTC. Translated: CASSLQGGRYNEQFF. This chain connects TRBV14 to TRBJ2-1; maybe TRBD1 (7 bases). The V and J ends lost 6 bases and 4 bases respectively, with 16 bases between them. Germline V CDR1 and CDR2: SGHDN, FVKESK. This CDR3 has 15 residues.

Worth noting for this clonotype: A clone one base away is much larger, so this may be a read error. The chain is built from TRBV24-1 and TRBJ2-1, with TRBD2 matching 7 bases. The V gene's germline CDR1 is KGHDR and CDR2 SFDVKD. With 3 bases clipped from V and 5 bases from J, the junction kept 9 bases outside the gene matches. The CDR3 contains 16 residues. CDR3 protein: CATSDPTEGGDNEQFF. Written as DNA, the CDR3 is TGTGCCACCAGTGATCCGACAGAGGGAGGGGACAATGAGCAGTTCTTC.

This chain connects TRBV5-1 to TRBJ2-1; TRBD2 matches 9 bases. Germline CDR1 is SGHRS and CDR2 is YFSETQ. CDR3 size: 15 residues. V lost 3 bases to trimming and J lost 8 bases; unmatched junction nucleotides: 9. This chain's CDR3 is CASSSGGRGMDEQFF. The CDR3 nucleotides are TGCGCCAGCAGCTCAGGCGGGAGGGGGATGGATGAGCAGTTCTTC. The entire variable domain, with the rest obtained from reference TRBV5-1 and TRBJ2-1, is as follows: KAGVTQTPRYLIKTRGQQVTLSCSPISGHRSVSWYQQTPGQGLQFLFEYFSETQRNKGNFPGRFSGRQFSNSRSEMNVSTLELGDSALYLCASSSGGRGMDEQFFGPGTRLTVL.

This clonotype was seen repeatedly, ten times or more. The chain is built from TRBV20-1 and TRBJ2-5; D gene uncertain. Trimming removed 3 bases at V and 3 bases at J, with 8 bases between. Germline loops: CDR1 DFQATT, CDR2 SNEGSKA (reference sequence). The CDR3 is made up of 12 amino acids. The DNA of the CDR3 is TGCAGTGCTAGGGGCAGTAAAGAGACCCAGTACTTC. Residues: CSARGSKETQYF.

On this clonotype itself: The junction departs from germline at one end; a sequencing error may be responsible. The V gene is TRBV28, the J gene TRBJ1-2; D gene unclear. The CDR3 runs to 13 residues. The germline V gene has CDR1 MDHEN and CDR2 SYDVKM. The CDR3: CASDSWPDYGYTF. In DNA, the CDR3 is TGTGCCAGCGATTCTTGGCCGGACTATGGTTACACCTTC.

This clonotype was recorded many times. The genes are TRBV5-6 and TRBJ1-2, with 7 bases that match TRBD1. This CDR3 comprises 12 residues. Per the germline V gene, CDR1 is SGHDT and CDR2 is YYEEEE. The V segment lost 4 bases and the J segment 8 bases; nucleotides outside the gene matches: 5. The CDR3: CASSMGDSGYTF. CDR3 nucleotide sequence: TGTGCCAGCAGCATGGGGGACAGCGGCTACACCTTC.

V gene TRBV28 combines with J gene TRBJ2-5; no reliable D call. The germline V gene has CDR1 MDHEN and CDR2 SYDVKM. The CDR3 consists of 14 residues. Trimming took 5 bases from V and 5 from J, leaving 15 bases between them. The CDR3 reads CASSEIIMRETQYF. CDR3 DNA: TGTGCCAGCAGTGAGATTATAATGAGGGAGACCCAGTACTTC.

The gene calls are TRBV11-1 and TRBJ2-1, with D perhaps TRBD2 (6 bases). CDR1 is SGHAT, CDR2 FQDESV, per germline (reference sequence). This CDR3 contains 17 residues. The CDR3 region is CVSSLEPAGGSYNEQFF. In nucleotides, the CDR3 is TGTGTCAGTAGCTTAGAGCCAGCTGGAGGGTCCTACAATGAGCAGTTCTTC.

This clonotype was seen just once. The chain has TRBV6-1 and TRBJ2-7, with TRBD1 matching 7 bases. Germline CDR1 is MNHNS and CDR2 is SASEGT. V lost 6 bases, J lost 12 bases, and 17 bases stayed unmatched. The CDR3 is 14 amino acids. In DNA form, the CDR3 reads TGTGCCAGCAGCACCGGGATAGGGGGCTTGCCTCGGTACTTC. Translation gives CASSTGIGGLPRYF.

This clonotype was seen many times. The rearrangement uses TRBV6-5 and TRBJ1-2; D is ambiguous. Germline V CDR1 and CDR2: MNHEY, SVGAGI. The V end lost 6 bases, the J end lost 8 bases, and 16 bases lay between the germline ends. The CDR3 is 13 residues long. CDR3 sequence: CASRSPLMRGYTF. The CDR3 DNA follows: TGTGCCAGCAGGAGTCCCCTTATGAGGGGCTACACCTTC.

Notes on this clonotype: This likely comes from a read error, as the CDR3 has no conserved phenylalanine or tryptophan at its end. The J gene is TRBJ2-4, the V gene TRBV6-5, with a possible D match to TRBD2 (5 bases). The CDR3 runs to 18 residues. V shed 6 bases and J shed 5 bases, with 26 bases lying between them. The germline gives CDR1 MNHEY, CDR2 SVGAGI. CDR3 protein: CASRLGLTSVGDQNIQYL. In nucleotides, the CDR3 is TGTGCCAGCAGACTCGGACTTACTTCGGTGGGAGATCAAAACATTCAGTACCTC.

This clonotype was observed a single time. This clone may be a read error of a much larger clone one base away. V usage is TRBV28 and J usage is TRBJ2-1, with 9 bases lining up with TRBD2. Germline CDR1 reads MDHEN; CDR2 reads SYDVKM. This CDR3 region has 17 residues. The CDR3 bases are TGTGCCATCAGTTTATGGGGTAGCGGGAGTGGTGTCGATGAGCAGTTCTTC. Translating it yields CAISLWGSGSGVDEQFF.

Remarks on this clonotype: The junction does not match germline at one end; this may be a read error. This chain's CDR3 is CASSQGKEDEQSF. In nucleotides, the CDR3 is TGCGCCAGCAGCCAAGGGAAGGAGGATGAGCAGTCCTTC. J is TRBJ2-1 and V is TRBV4-1, with TRBD2 as a possible D gene (5 bases). The CDR3 runs 13 residues. The V gene's germline CDR1 is MGHRA and CDR2 YSYEKL.

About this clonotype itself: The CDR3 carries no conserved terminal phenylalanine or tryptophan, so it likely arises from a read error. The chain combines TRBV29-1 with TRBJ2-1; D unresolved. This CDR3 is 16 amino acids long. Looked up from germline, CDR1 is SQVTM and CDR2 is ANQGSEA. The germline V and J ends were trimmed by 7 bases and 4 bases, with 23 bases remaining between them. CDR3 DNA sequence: TGCAGCGGTAGCCCCTCTAACGAGCAAGGGTACAATGAGCAGTTCTCC. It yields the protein CSGSPSNEQGYNEQFS.

DNA of the CDR3: TGTGCCAGCAGCGCGTACTTGAATGCGGGAGCTTGCGAGCAGTACTTC. This encodes CASSAYLNAGACEQYF. This chain links TRBV11-2 with TRBJ2-7; 7 bases line up with TRBD2. V was pared by 5 bases and J by 6 bases, with 16 bases of the junction left unmatched. There are 16 residues in the CDR3. The germline CDR1 and CDR2 sequences are SGHAT and FQNNGV.

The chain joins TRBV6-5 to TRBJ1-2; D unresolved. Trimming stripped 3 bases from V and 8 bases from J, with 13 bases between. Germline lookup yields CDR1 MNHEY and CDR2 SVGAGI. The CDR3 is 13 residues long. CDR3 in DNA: TGTGCCAGCAGTTATCAGCGTTCAAGAGGCTACACCTTC. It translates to CASSYQRSRGYTF.

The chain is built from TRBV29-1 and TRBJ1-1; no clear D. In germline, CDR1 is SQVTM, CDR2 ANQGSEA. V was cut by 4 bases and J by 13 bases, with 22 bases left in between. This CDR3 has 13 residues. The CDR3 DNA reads TGCAGCGTTGTCCCGGGTTCGACCACTGTGGTTTTCTTT. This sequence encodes CSVVPGSTTVVFF.

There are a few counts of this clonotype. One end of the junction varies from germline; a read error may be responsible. The CDR3 spells CANSQTPGPNQPQHF. The CDR3 nucleotides read TGTGCCAACAGCCAAACCCCGGGGCCCAATCAGCCCCAGCATTTT. The V call is TRBV7-8, the J call TRBJ1-5; D perhaps matches TRBD1 (5 bases). Germline lookup yields CDR1 SGHVS and CDR2 FQNEAQ. This CDR3 is built from 15 residues.